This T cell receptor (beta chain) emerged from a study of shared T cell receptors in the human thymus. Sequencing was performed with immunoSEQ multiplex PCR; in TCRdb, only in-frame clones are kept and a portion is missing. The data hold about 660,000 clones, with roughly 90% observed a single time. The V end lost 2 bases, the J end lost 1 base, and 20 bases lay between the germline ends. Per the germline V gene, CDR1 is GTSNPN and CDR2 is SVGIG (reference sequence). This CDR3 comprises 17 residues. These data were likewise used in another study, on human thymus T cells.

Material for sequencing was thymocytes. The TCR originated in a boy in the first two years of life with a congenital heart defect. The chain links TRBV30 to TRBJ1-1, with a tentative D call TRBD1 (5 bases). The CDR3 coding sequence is TGTGCCTGGAGTCTCCGTGGAATTTGGGACTCGAACACTGAAGCTTTCTTT. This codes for CAWSLRGIWDSNTEAFF.